What follows are 8 T cell receptor beta chains derived from one specimen sequenced in a study of radiotherapy plus CTLA-4 blockade in lung cancer. TCRdb's copy holds only in-frame clones and misses some; the assay was immunoSEQ multiplex PCR. Here the sample spans about 93,000 clones, around nine tenths being singletons. The sequenced sample was peripheral blood, obtained from a patient treated with radiotherapy plus ipilimumab. The origin of the receptors is a human donor with non-small cell lung cancer that progressed on radiotherapy plus ipilimumab.

V is TRBV5-1 and J is TRBJ2-7, with D unclear. The germline V and J ends were trimmed by 0 bases and 3 bases, with 10 bases remaining between them. The CDR3 contains 14 residues. Per germline, CDR1 SGHRS and CDR2 YFSETQ. CDR3 nucleotides: TGCGCCAGCAGCTTGGAGGGTCAAGGCTACGAGCAGTACTTC. The encoded protein is CASSLEGQGYEQYF.

In this sample, this clone turned up once. This chain links TRBV6-1 with TRBJ1-3; a weak D match, TRBD1 (5 bases). Trimming left V 2 bases short and J 2 bases short, with 10 bases between. Germline lookup yields CDR1 MNHNS and CDR2 SASEGT. CDR3 length: 15 amino acids. The CDR3 nucleotides read TGTGCCAGCAGTGAATTCGGGGCACCTGGAAACACCATATATTTT. Protein sequence: CASSEFGAPGNTIYF.

The CDR3 sequence is CASSPGQGGRKLFF. The CDR3 nucleotides are TGTGCCAGCTCCCCGGGACAGGGAGGTCGGAAACTGTTTTTT. The V gene is TRBV18, the J gene TRBJ1-4; 9 bases line up with TRBD1. The CDR3 is 14 residues long. After removal of 6 bases from V and 11 bases from J, the junction contained 10 bases not matched to a gene. Germline loops: CDR1 KGHSH, CDR2 LQKENI.

The chain uses TRBV5-1 and TRBJ1-4; 9 bases are a match to TRBD1. This CDR3 region has 16 residues. CDR1 and CDR2 from the germline V gene are SGHRS and YFSETQ. The junction had 10 bases not matched to a gene; V was cut back by 3 bases and J by 7 bases. The CDR3 region is CASSSGTGPGGEKLFF. The CDR3, as DNA: TGCGCCAGCAGCTCGGGGACAGGGCCCGGGGGTGAAAAACTGTTTTTT.

This clone occurred once. The chain recombines TRBV27 with TRBJ2-7, with D possibly being TRBD2 (6 bases). This CDR3 has 13 residues. Germline V lookup: CDR1 MNHEY, CDR2 SMNVEV (reference sequence). Trimming pared 4 bases from V and 7 bases from J, leaving 14 bases between. This CDR3 is CASSSYRAGEQYF. The CDR3 coding sequence is TGTGCCAGCAGTTCCTACCGGGCGGGGGAGCAGTACTTC.

The chain combines TRBV4-2 with TRBJ1-5; the D is unclear. Trimming took off 5 bases at V and 5 bases at J, with 16 bases between the two ends. The V gene's germline CDR1 is LGHNA and CDR2 YNFKEQ. The CDR3 runs 15 residues. The CDR3 DNA reads as TGTGCCAGCAGCGCCGGTCCCGAAGTCTATCAGCCCCAGCATTTT. The encoded protein is CASSAGPEVYQPQHF.

The chain links TRBV5-4 to TRBJ2-1; unclear D gene. V gave up 4 bases and J gave up 2 bases, with 13 bases separating them. CDR1 SGHNT and CDR2 YYREEE come from the germline V gene (reference sequence). The CDR3 contains 15 residues. The CDR3 DNA follows: TGTGCCAGCAGCCTTAGTTACTCCCCCTACAATGAGCAGTTCTTC. It encodes CASSLSYSPYNEQFF.

The chain employs TRBV5-4 and TRBJ1-6; no clear D gene. The CDR3 runs to 15 residues. Looked up from germline, CDR1 is SGHNT and CDR2 is YYREEE (reference sequence). V was shortened by 4 bases and J by 2 bases, with 10 bases between the two germline ends. The CDR3 loop is CASSPGRAYNSPLHF. The CDR3 DNA reads as TGTGCCAGCAGCCCGGGGAGGGCCTATAATTCACCCCTCCACTTT. Full variable domain (remainder filled in from reference TRBV5-4 and TRBJ1-6): ETGVTQSPTHLIKTRGQQVTLRCSSQSGHNTVSWYQQALGQGPQFIFQYYREEENGRGNFPPRFSGLQFPNYSSELNVNALELDDSALYLCASSPGRAYNSPLHFGNGTRLTVT.